One sample yielded the 32 T cell receptor beta chains listed below, sequenced in a study of T-cell reconstitution after alpha-beta-depleted transplantation in children. A library of TCRbeta sequences, prepared with unique molecular identifiers, was generated. Using its own MiXCR run on the PCR reads, TCRdb lists one record per CDR3 protein. The sample has about 400,000 distinct CDR3 sequences; roughly 14% are singletons. The specimen comprised PBMCs, sampled from the stem cell graft. These receptors were collected from a human donor who donated a stem cell graft to a child with Fanconi anemia.

There are a few counts of this clonotype. The CDR3 protein is CASSRTGEGSYEQYF. The CDR3 bases are TGTGCCAGCAGCCGAACTGGGGAGGGCTCCTACGAGCAGTACTTC. V and J are TRBV9 and TRBJ2-7; 7 nucleotides align to TRBD2. Germline CDR1 is SGDLS and CDR2 is YYNGEE. Losses at the gene ends were 4 bases for V and 0 bases for J; bases not matched to a gene: 7. This CDR3 comprises 15 residues.

The J gene is TRBJ2-3, the V gene TRBV7-2; 11 bases match TRBD2. The germline V gene has CDR1 SGHTA and CDR2 FQGNSA. The V and J ends lost 3 bases and 5 bases, in that order; junction bases with no gene match: 7. The CDR3 is 16 residues long. The CDR3 DNA is TGTGCCAGCAGCTTTGGGTTAGCGGGAGGGGAAGATACGCAGTATTTT. Translating gives CASSFGLAGGEDTQYF. The full variable domain, its missing parts supplied by reference TRBV7-2 and TRBJ2-3, is GAGVSQSPSNKVTEKGKDVELRCDPISGHTALYWYRQSLGQGLEFLIYFQGNSAPDKSGLPSDRFSAERTGGSVSTLTIQRTQQEDSAVYLCASSFGLAGGEDTQYFGPGTRLTVL.

The chain links TRBV27 to TRBJ2-2; a weak D match, TRBD1 (6 bases). The germline gives CDR1 MNHEY, CDR2 SMNVEV (reference sequence). Between the trimmed V and J ends, which lost 10 bases and 5 bases, there was a span of 14 bases. This CDR3 has 13 amino acids. CDR3 amino acids: CAKWGRETGELFF. The CDR3 DNA is TGTGCCAAATGGGGGCGTGAGACCGGGGAGCTGTTTTTT.

CDR3 sequence reads: CASSELTGGSYEQYV. The DNA for the CDR3 is TGTGCCAGCAGCGAACTCACGGGAGGTTCCTACGAGCAGTACGTC. The genes are TRBV6-1 and TRBJ2-7; 7 nucleotides match TRBD2. Germline V gene lookup returns CDR1 MNHNS and CDR2 SASEGT. V dropped 6 bases and J dropped 1; count of bases not matched to a gene: 9. CDR3 length: 15 amino acids.

This clonotype showed up just a few times. The chain joins TRBV18 to TRBJ2-3, with D maybe TRBD1 (6 bases). V lost 1 base and J lost 3, with 11 bases in between. The CDR3 contains 15 residues. Per the germline V gene, CDR1 is KGHSH and CDR2 is LQKENI. In DNA form, the CDR3 reads TGTGCCAGCTCACCACAGGGGGATGGAACAGATACGCAGTATTTT. Encoded protein: CASSPQGDGTDTQYF. The full variable domain, in which reference TRBV18 and TRBJ2-3 provide the parts outside the CDR3, is NAGVMQNPRHLVRRRGQEARLRCSPMKGHSHVYWYRQLPEEGLKFMVYLQKENIIDESGMPKERFSAEFPKEGPSILRIQQVVRGDSAAYFCASSPQGDGTDTQYFGPGTRLTVL.

The rearrangement links TRBV20-1 to TRBJ1-1, with a tentative D call TRBD1 (5 bases). Germline-derived CDR1 and CDR2 are DFQATT and SNEGSKA (reference sequence). Trimming pared 1 base from V and 4 bases from J, leaving 16 bases between. CDR3 length: 15 residues. CDR3 nucleotides: TGCAGTGCTAGAGGAGGGGACGGGGCGGGCACTGAAGCTTTCTTT. Its protein product is CSARGGDGAGTEAFF.

In its sample, this clonotype ranks as medium-sized. The chain combines TRBV6-6 with TRBJ2-3; 8 positions agree with TRBD2. The V segment lost 5 bases and the J segment 1 base; nucleotides outside the gene matches: 5. The CDR3 is made up of 15 amino acids. Germline CDR1 MNHNY, CDR2 SVGAGI (reference sequence). CDR3 sequence: CASSQTSVGTDTQYF. CDR3 DNA sequence: TGTGCCAGCAGTCAGACTAGCGTGGGCACAGATACGCAGTATTTT.

A few counts support this clonotype. This chain joins TRBV6-6 and TRBJ2-1; D is uncertain. The CDR3 loop spans 13 amino acids. V lost 10 bases and J 4 bases, leaving 14 bases between the germline ends. Germline CDR1 reads MNHNY; CDR2 reads SVGAGI (reference sequence). The DNA for the CDR3 is TGTGCCACCGGTAGTCAGGCTTACAATGAGCAGTTCTTC. Translation: CATGSQAYNEQFF.

In its sample, this clonotype was seen a few times. The V call is TRBV6-2 or TRBV6-3, the J call TRBJ1-5, with D perhaps matching TRBD1 (5 bases). V was pared by 5 bases and J by 10 bases, with 24 bases between. Germline V gene lookup returns CDR1 MNHEY and CDR2 SVGEGT. The CDR3 runs to 16 residues. CDR3 bases: TGTGCCAGCAGTACTGCATCGGTTCCCTTGGGGGTCCCCCAGCATTTT. This translates into CASSTASVPLGVPQHF.

This clonotype has a handful of counts. V usage is TRBV15 and J usage is TRBJ1-6; 7 nucleotides agree with TRBD1. The J segment lost 7 bases and the V segment lost 0 bases, leaving 3 bases of the junction unmatched. The CDR3 totals 15 residues. Germline V gives CDR1 LNHNV, CDR2 YYDKDF (reference sequence). The CDR3 reads CATSRDIQGNSPLHF. The DNA for the CDR3 is TGTGCCACCAGCAGAGATATACAGGGGAATTCACCCCTCCACTTT.

In this sample, this clonotype turned up many times. This sequence joins TRBV28 and TRBJ1-2; tentative D call: TRBD1 (6 bases). The CDR3 is 14 amino acids. Trimming stripped 3 bases from V and 3 bases from J, with 11 bases between. Germline V gene data show CDR1 as MDHEN and CDR2 as SYDVKM. This chain's CDR3 is CASSFGGDHYGYTF. The CDR3 DNA is TGTGCCAGCAGTTTTGGGGGCGATCACTATGGCTACACCTTC.

This clonotype came up many times. The chain joins TRBV6-4 to TRBJ1-2; no firm D call. Trimming shortened V by 6 bases and J by 7 bases, and 15 bases separated the two germline ends. Germline V CDR1 and CDR2: MRHNA, SNTAGT. This CDR3 has 13 amino acids. CDR3 region: CASSETPFSGYTF. The CDR3 DNA follows: TGTGCCAGCAGCGAGACACCGTTTTCTGGCTACACCTTC.

The genes are TRBV15 and TRBJ1-4; D is possibly TRBD1 (5 bases). This CDR3 has 14 residues. The V and J ends lost 1 base and 8 bases respectively, with 11 bases between them. Germline CDR1 LNHNV, CDR2 YYDKDF (reference sequence). The CDR3: CATSRGGTSEKLFF. CDR3 coding DNA: TGTGCCACCAGCAGAGGAGGGACCTCAGAAAAACTGTTTTTT.

This sequence joins TRBV7-9 and TRBJ1-3; D is uncertain. The germline gives CDR1 SEHNR, CDR2 FQNEAQ (reference sequence). This CDR3 comprises 16 residues. V was shortened by 1 base and J by 2 bases, with 12 bases between the two germline ends. The CDR3: CASSLGATRPGNTIYF. The DNA for the CDR3 is TGTGCCAGCAGCTTAGGGGCCACAAGACCTGGAAACACCATATATTTT.

CDR3: CASSSPGSAKNIQYF. The CDR3 coding sequence is TGTGCCAGCAGCTCCCCAGGGTCCGCCAAAAACATTCAGTACTTC. This chain links TRBV11-2 with TRBJ2-4, with TRBD1 as a possible D gene (5 bases). The CDR3 runs 15 residues. Germline V gives CDR1 SGHAT, CDR2 FQNNGV. Trimming took 4 bases from V and 1 from J, leaving 11 bases between them.

V is TRBV7-2 and J is TRBJ2-2; D gene unclear. This CDR3 contains 12 residues. The germline CDR1 and CDR2 sequences are SGHTA and FQGNSA. Trimming pared 2 bases from V and 6 bases from J, leaving 4 bases between. CDR3 nucleotide sequence: TGTGCCAGCAGCTTAAATCCCGGGGAGCTGTTTTTT. Translated: CASSLNPGELFF.

The chain joins TRBV14 to TRBJ2-7, with 9 positions matching TRBD1. CDR1 is SGHDN and CDR2 is FVKESK in the germline V gene. This CDR3 comprises 15 residues. With V trimmed by 2 bases and J by 5 bases, 7 bases remained unmatched. CDR3 protein: CASSQYRDRVHEQYF. The CDR3 region has the DNA TGTGCCAGCAGCCAATACCGGGACAGGGTCCACGAGCAGTACTTC. Together with reference TRBV14 and TRBJ2-7, the CDR3 gives the full variable domain: EAGVTQFPSHSVIEKGQTVTLRCDPISGHDNLYWYRRVMGKEIKFLLHFVKESKQDESGMPNNRFLAERTGGTYSTLKVQPAELEDSGVYFCASSQYRDRVHEQYFGPGTRLTVT.

This clonotype was observed many times. This chain uses TRBV6-5 with TRBJ2-2; the D is unclear. The CDR3 spans 13 residues. Germline CDR1 and CDR2: MNHEY and SVGAGI. V dropped 0 bases and J dropped 7 bases, with 6 bases sitting between them. The CDR3 DNA follows: TGTGCCAGCAGTTACTCCGGACGCGGGGAGCTGTTTTTT. Its protein product is CASSYSGRGELFF.

This clonotype was seen a handful of times. This chain connects TRBV6-5 to TRBJ1-1; TRBD1 agrees at 9 bases. This CDR3 region has 14 residues. V lost 5 bases to trimming and J lost 6 bases; unmatched junction nucleotides: 7. From germline, CDR1 is MNHEY and CDR2 SVGAGI. CDR3: CASSNDRGVAEAFF. The CDR3, as DNA: TGTGCCAGCAGTAACGACAGGGGGGTCGCTGAAGCTTTCTTT.

There are a few counts of this clonotype. The CDR3 DNA is TGCAGCGTTTCACGGGGAGACTTCACAGATACGCAGTATTTT. Its translation: CSVSRGDFTDTQYF. The chain uses TRBV29-1 and TRBJ2-3; a weak D match, TRBD2 (5 bases). Deletions cut 5 bases from V and 2 bases from J, with 14 bases between. Germline CDR1 and CDR2: SQVTM and ANQGSEA. The CDR3 totals 14 residues.

This clonotype was seen ten or more times. The genes are TRBV2 and TRBJ2-7; perhaps TRBD2 as D (7 bases). Trimming took off 7 bases at V and 5 bases at J, with 12 bases between the two ends. This CDR3 has 12 residues. Looked up from germline, CDR1 is SNHLY and CDR2 is FYNNEI. The CDR3 protein is CASKGGDNEQYF. The CDR3 nucleotides are TGTGCCAGCAAGGGGGGGGACAACGAGCAGTACTTC.

This clonotype was detected a few times. CDR3 sequence reads: CASSKIAGAQYF. The CDR3 nucleotides are TGTGCCAGCAGTAAGATCGCTGGTGCGCAGTATTTT. The chain links TRBV28 to TRBJ2-3; no firm D call. This CDR3 is 12 amino acids long. Trimming took off 5 bases at V and 10 bases at J, with 13 bases between the two ends. Germline loops: CDR1 MDHEN, CDR2 SYDVKM.

The chain combines TRBV4-2 with TRBJ2-2; D is ambiguous. Looked up from germline, CDR1 is LGHNA and CDR2 is YNFKEQ. Trimming shortened V by 3 bases and J by 7 bases, and 12 bases separated the two germline ends. The CDR3 loop spans 14 amino acids. CDR3: CASSHLIQIGELFF. The DNA of the CDR3 is TGTGCCAGCAGCCATCTCATCCAGATCGGGGAGCTGTTTTTT.

This clonotype showed up just a few times. The chain combines TRBV20-1 with TRBJ2-5, with D tentatively TRBD2 (6 bases). The CDR3 sequence is 13 residues long. Germline V gene sequence: CDR1 DFQATT, CDR2 SNEGSKA (reference sequence). The CDR3 DNA sequence: TGCAGGCCCCAAAGGGGAGGTGGAGAGACCCAGTACTTC. Translation: CRPQRGGGETQYF.

This rearrangement joins TRBV7-2 to TRBJ2-1; D unresolved. Trimming cost V 5 bases and J 0 bases, with 11 bases left between them. There are 15 residues in the CDR3. Germline V gene data show CDR1 as SGHTA and CDR2 as FQGNSA. For the CDR3, the DNA is TGTGCCAGCAGCCCTGCCTCCTCCTCCTACAATGAGCAGTTCTTC. Protein: CASSPASSSYNEQFF.

This chain connects TRBV12-3 or TRBV12-4 to TRBJ1-1, with 7 bases aligning to TRBD1. CDR3 length: 12 amino acids. Trimming removed 2 bases from V and 11 bases from J; junction bases left unmatched: 5. CDR3 nucleotide sequence: TGTGCCAGCAGTTTAACAGGGGATAAGGCTTTCTTT. This codes for CASSLTGDKAFF.

This clonotype was observed a few times. This rearrangement joins TRBV20-1 to TRBJ2-5; D is uncertain. The CDR3 consists of 11 residues. CDR1 is DFQATT, CDR2 SNEGSKA, per germline (reference sequence). V was cut by 4 bases and J by 3 bases, with 6 bases left in between. In DNA form, the CDR3 reads TGCAGTGCTACCTTAGAAGAGACCCAGTACTTC. This codes for CSATLEETQYF.

V is TRBV5-6 and J is TRBJ2-7; D unclear. The V end lost 4 bases, the J end lost 3 bases, and 14 bases lay between the germline ends. CDR3 length: 14 amino acids. The germline CDR1 and CDR2 sequences are SGHDT and YYEEEE. The CDR3 protein is CASSPGHNHYEQYF. CDR3 nucleotides: TGTGCCAGCAGCCCGGGCCACAACCACTACGAGCAGTACTTC. Drawing the rest from reference TRBV5-6 and TRBJ2-7, the complete variable domain is DAGVTQSPTHLIKTRGQQVTLRCSPKSGHDTVSWYQQALGQGPQFIFQYYEEEERQRGNFPDRFSGHQFPNYSSELNVNALLLGDSALYLCASSPGHNHYEQYFGPGTRLTVT.

V usage is TRBV6-5 and J usage is TRBJ1-5; D is ambiguous. V was pared by 3 bases and J by 4 bases, with 13 bases between. The CDR3 contains 15 residues. Germline V gives CDR1 MNHEY, CDR2 SVGAGI. CDR3 in amino acids: CASSYSQLANQPQHF. CDR3 DNA: TGTGCCAGCAGTTATTCGCAGCTAGCAAATCAGCCCCAGCATTTT.

At least ten counts were recorded for this clonotype. V gene TRBV25-1 combines with J gene TRBJ1-5; no clear D. The V and J ends lost 2 bases and 0 bases respectively, with 5 bases between them. The CDR3 has 14 amino acids. CDR1 MGHDK and CDR2 SYGVNS come from the germline V gene. In DNA, the CDR3 is TGTGCCAGCAGTGAAGGGCGTAGCAATCAGCCCCAGCATTTT. As protein: CASSEGRSNQPQHF.

In this sample, this clonotype turned up many times. V gene TRBV15 combines with J gene TRBJ1-5, with D hard to call. V was pared by 3 bases and J by 4 bases, with 10 bases between. Germline V CDR1 and CDR2: LNHNV, YYDKDF (reference sequence). The CDR3 loop spans 14 amino acids. As DNA, the CDR3 is TGTGCCACCAGCAGCACGTATACTAATCAGCCCCAGCATTTT. Translating gives CATSSTYTNQPQHF.

Here the CDR3 DNA reads TGTGCCAGCAGTTTTGGGGGTGCGGCCGGGGAGCTGTTTTTT. Its translation: CASSFGGAAGELFF. The chain combines TRBV28 with TRBJ2-2; D might be TRBD1 or TRBD2, each matching 5 bases. The CDR3 spans 14 residues. Germline CDR1 and CDR2: MDHEN and SYDVKM. Between the trimmed V and J ends, which lost 3 bases and 6 bases, there was a span of 11 bases.